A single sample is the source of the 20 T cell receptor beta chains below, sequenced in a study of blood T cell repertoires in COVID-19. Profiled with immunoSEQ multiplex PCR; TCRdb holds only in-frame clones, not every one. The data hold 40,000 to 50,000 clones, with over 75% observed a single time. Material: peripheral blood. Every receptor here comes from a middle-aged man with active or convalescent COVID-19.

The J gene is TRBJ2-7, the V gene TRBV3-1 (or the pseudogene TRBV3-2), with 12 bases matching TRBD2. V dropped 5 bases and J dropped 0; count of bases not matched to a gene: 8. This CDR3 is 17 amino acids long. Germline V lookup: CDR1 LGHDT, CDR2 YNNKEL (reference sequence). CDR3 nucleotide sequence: TGTGCCAGCAGCTTCGGACTAGCGGGATTTAGCTCCTACGAGCAGTACTTC. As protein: CASSFGLAGFSSYEQYF.

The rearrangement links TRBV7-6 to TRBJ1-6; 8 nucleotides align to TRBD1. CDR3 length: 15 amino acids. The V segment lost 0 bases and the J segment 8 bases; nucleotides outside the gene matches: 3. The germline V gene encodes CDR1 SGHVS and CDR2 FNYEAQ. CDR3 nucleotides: TGTGCCAGCAGCTTAGCGGGACAGGATCATTCACCCCTCCACTTT. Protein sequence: CASSLAGQDHSPLHF.

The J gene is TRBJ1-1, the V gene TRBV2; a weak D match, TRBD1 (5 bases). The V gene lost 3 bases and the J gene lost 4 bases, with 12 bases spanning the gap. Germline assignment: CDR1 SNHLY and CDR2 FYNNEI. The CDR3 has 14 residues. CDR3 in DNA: TGTGCCAGCAGTGACAACCAGGGCGCCACTGAAGCTTTCTTT. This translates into CASSDNQGATEAFF.

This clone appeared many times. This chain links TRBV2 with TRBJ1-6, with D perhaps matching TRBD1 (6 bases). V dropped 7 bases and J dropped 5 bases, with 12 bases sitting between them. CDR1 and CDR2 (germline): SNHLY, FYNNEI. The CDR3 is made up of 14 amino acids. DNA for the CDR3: TGTGCCAGCACTCCTACAGGGAATAATTCACCCCTCCACTTT. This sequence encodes CASTPTGNNSPLHF.

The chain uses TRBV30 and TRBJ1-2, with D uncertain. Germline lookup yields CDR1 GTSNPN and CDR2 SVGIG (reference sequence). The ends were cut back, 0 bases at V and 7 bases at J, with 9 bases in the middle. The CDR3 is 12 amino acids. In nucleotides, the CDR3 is TGTGCCTGGAGTGTACTCGAAGCTGGCTACACCTTC. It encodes CAWSVLEAGYTF.

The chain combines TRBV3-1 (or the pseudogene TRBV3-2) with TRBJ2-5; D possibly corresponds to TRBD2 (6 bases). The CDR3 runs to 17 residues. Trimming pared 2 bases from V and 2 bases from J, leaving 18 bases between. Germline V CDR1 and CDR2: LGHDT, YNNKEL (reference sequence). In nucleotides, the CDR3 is TGTGCCAGCAGCCAAAGGGACTTAGGGCGGCTTCAAGAGACCCAGTACTTC. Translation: CASSQRDLGRLQETQYF.

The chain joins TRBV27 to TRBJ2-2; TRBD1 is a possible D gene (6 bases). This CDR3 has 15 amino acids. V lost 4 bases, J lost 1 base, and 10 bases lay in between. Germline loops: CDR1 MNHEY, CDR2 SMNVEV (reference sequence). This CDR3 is CASSWAGENTGELFF. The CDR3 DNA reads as TGTGCCAGCAGTTGGGCAGGGGAGAACACCGGGGAGCTGTTTTTT.

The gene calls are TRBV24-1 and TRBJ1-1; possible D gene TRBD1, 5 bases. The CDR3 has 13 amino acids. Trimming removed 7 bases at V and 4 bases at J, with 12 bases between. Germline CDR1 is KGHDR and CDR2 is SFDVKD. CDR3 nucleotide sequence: TGTGCCACCAGGCGGGGCCCGAGCACTGAAGCTTTCTTT. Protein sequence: CATRRGPSTEAFF.

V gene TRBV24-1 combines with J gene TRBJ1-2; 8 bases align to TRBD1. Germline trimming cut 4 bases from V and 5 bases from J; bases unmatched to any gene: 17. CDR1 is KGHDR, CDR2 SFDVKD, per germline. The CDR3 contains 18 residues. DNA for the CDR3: TGTGCCACCAGTGACGCTTCGGCACAGGGGGAAGGGTGGTATGGCTACACCTTC. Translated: CATSDASAQGEGWYGYTF.

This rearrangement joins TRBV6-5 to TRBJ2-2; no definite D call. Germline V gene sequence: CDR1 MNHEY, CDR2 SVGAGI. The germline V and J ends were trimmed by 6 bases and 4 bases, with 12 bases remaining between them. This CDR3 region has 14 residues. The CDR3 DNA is TGTGCCAGCAGGGGCCTCTCCCTCACCGGGGAGCTGTTTTTT. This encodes CASRGLSLTGELFF.

CDR3: CASSATSGTYGYTF. The CDR3, as DNA: TGTGCCAGCAGCGCGACCTCCGGGACTTATGGCTACACCTTC. This chain uses TRBV9 with TRBJ1-2; D perhaps matches TRBD1 (5 bases). V lost 3 bases, J lost 5 bases, and 14 bases lay in between. The CDR3 has 14 residues. Germline values: CDR1 SGDLS, CDR2 YYNGEE.

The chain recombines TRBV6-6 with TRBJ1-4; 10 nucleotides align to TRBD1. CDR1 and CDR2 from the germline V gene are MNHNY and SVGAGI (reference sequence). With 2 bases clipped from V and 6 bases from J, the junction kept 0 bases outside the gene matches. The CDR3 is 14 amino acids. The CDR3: CASSYGTGDEKLFF. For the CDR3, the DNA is TGTGCCAGCAGTTACGGGACAGGGGATGAAAAACTGTTTTTT.

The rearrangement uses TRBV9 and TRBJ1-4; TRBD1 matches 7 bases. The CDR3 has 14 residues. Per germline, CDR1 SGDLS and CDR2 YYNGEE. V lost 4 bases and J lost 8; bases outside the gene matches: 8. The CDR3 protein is CASSRQGGEEKLFF. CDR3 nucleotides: TGTGCCAGCAGCCGTCAGGGGGGAGAGGAAAAACTGTTTTTT.

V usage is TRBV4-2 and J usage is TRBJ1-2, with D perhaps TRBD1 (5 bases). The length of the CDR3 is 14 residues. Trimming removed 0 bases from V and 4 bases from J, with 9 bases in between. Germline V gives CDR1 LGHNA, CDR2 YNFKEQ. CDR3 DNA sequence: TGTGCCAGCAGCCAAGATGGGGGAGGCTATGGCTACACCTTC. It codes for CASSQDGGGYGYTF.

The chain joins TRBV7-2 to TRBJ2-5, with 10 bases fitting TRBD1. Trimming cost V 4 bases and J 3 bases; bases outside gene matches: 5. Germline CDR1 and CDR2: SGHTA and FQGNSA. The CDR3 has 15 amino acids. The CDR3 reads CASSSRTGGKETQYF. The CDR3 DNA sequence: TGTGCCAGCAGCTCGCGGACAGGGGGGAAAGAGACCCAGTACTTC.

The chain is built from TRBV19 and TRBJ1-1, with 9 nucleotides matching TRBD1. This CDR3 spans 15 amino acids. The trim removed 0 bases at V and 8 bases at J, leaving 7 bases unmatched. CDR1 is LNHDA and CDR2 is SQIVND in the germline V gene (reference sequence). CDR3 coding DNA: TGTGCCAGTAGTATAGATGGACAGGGGCCCGCCGAAGCTTTCTTT. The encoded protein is CASSIDGQGPAEAFF.

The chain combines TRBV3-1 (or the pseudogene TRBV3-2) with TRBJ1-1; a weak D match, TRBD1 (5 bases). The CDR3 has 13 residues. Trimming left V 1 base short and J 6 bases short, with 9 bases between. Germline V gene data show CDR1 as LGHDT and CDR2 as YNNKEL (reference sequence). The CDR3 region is CASSQVGGAEAFF. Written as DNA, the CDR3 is TGTGCCAGCAGCCAAGTGGGAGGGGCTGAAGCTTTCTTT.

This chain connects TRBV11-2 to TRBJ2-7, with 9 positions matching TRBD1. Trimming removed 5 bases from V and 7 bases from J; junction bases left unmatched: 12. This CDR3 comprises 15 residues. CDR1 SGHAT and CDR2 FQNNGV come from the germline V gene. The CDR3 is CASSVGTGRLEEQYF. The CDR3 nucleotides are TGTGCCAGCAGCGTTGGGACAGGGCGGTTGGAAGAGCAGTACTTC.

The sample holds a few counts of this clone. CDR3 in DNA: TGTGCCAGCGGGGAGGTAGAGCAGTTCTTC. Its translation is CASGEVEQFF. The chain recombines TRBV5-4 with TRBJ2-1, with D possibly matching TRBD2 (6 bases). Germline V gene sequence: CDR1 SGHNT, CDR2 YYREEE (reference sequence). This CDR3 comprises 10 residues. Trimming took 7 bases from V and 10 from J, leaving 9 bases between them. The variable domain in full, completed from reference TRBV5-4 and TRBJ2-1, reads ETGVTQSPTHLIKTRGQQVTLRCSSQSGHNTVSWYQQALGQGPQFIFQYYREEENGRGNFPPRFSGLQFPNYSSELNVNALELDDSALYLCASGEVEQFFGPGTRLTVL.

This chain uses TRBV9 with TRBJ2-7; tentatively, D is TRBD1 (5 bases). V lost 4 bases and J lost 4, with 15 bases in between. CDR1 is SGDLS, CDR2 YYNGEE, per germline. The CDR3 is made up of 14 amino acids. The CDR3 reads CASSLGVLGYEQYF. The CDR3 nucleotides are TGTGCCAGCAGCTTAGGGGTACTCGGGTACGAGCAGTACTTC.